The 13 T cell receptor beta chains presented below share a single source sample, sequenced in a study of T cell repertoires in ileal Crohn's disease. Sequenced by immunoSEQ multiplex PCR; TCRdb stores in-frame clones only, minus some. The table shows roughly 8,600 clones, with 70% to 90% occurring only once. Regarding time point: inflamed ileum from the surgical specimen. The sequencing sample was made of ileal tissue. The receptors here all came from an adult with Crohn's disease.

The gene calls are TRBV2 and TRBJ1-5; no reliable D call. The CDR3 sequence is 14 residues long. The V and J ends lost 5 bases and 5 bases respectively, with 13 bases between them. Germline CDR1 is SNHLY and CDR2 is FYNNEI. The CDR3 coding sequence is TGTGCCAGCAGTAATCAGAATCCAGATCAGCCCCAGCATTTT. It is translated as CASSNQNPDQPQHF.

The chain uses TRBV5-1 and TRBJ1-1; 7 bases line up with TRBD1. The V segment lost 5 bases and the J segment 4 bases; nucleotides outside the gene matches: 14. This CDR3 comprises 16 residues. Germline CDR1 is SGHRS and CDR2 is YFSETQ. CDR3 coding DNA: TGCGCCAGCAGTTCCACAGGGGCCGCGGGGGGCACTGAAGCTTTCTTT. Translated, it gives CASSSTGAAGGTEAFF.

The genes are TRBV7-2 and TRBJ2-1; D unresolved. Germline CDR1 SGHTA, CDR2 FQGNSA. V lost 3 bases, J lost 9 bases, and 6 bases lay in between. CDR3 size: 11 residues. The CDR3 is CASSLYGEQFF. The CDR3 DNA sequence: TGTGCCAGCAGCTTGTACGGTGAGCAGTTCTTC.

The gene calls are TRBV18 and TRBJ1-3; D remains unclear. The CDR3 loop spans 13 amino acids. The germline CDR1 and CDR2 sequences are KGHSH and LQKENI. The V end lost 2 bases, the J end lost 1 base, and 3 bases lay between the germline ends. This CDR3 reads CASSPGSGNTIYF. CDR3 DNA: TGTGCCAGCTCACCAGGGTCTGGAAACACCATATATTTT.

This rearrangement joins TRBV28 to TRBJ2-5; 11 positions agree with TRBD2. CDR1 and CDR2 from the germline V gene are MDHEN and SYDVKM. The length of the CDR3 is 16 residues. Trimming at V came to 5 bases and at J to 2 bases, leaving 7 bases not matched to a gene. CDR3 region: CASSRQLAGEQETQYF. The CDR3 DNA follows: TGTGCCAGCAGTAGACAACTAGCGGGGGAACAAGAGACCCAGTACTTC. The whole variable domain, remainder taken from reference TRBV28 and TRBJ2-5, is DVKVTQSSRYLVKRTGEKVFLECVQDMDHENMFWYRQDPGLGLRLIYFSYDVKMKEKGDIPEGYSVSREKKERFSLILESASTNQTSMYLCASSRQLAGEQETQYFGPGTRLLVL.

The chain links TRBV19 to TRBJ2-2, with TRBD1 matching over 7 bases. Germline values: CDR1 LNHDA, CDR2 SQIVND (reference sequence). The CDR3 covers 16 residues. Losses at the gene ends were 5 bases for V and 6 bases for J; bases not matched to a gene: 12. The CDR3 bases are TGTGCCAGTAGTGTTAGGCAGGGGGTAATTTCCGGGGAGCTGTTTTTT. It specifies CASSVRQGVISGELFF.

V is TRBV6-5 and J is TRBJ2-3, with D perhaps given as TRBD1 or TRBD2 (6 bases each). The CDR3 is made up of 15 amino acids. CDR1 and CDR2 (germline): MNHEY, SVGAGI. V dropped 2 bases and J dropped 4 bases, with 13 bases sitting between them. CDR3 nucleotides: TGTGCCAGCAGTTACAGGGGGGCCCAAGCAGATACGCAGTATTTT. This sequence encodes CASSYRGAQADTQYF.

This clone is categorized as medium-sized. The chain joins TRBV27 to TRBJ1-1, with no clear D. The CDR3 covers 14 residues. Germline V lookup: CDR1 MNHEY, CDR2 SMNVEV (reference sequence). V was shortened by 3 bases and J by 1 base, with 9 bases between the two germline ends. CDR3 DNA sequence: TGTGCCAGCAGTTTCCTCGCTGGGAACACTGAAGCTTTCTTT. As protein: CASSFLAGNTEAFF.

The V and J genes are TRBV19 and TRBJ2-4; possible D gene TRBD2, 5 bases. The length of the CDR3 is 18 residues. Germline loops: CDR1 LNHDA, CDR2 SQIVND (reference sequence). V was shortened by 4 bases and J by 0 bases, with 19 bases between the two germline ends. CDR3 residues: CASSTRAGVRRAKNIQYF. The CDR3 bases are TGTGCCAGTAGTACCCGGGCGGGCGTCCGCAGAGCCAAAAACATTCAGTACTTC.

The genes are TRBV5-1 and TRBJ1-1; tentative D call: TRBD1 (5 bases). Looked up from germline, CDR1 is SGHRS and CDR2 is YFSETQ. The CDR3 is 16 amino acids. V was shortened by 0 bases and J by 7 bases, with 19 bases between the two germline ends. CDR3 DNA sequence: TGCGCCAGCAGCTTGGCCGGGGGGAGCACCAACGATGAAGCTTTCTTT. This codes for CASSLAGGSTNDEAFF.

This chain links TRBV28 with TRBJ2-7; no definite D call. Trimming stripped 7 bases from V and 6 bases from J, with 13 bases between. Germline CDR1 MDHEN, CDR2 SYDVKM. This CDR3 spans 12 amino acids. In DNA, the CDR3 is TGTGCCAGCAATCTCCGCGGTCTCGAGCAGTACTTC. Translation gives CASNLRGLEQYF. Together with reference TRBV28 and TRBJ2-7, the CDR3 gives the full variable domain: DVKVTQSSRYLVKRTGEKVFLECVQDMDHENMFWYRQDPGLGLRLIYFSYDVKMKEKGDIPEGYSVSREKKERFSLILESASTNQTSMYLCASNLRGLEQYFGPGTRLTVT.

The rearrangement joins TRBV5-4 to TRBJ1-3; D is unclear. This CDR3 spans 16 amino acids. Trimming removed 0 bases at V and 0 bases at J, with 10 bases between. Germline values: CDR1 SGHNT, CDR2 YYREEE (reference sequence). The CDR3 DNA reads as TGTGCCAGCAGCTTGGGGGGAGAGAGCTCTGGAAACACCATATATTTT. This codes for CASSLGGESSGNTIYF.

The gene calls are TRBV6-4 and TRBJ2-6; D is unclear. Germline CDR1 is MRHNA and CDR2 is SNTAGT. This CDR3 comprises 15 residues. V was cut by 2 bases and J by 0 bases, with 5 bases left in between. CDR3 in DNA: TGTGCCAGCAGTGACAGGAGCTCTGGGGCCAACGTCCTGACTTTC. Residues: CASSDRSSGANVLTF.